This entry describes one TCR beta chain. There are 14 residues in the CDR3. Germline V gives CDR1 MNHEY, CDR2 SVGAGI. V shed 9 bases and J shed 7 bases, with 18 bases lying between them. The data derive from a study of blood T cell repertoires in COVID-19. For the study at large: Italy, Spain and the United States were the sources of the convalescent and acute COVID-19 samples. T cells, B-cell-depleted T cells, or PBMCs supplied cDNA or gDNA.

Sequencing was performed with immunoSEQ multiplex PCR; in TCRdb, only in-frame clones are kept and a portion is missing. The sample consists of more than 250,000 clones, about nine tenths of them appearing once. The specimen sequenced was peripheral blood. The receptor comes from a man aged 50-60 years with active or convalescent COVID-19. The chain carries TRBV6-5 and TRBJ1-4; maybe TRBD1 (5 bases). The CDR3 region is CASQPGGSGEKLFF. The CDR3 DNA follows: TGTGCCAGTCAACCGGGGGGATCTGGTGAAAAACTGTTTTTT.